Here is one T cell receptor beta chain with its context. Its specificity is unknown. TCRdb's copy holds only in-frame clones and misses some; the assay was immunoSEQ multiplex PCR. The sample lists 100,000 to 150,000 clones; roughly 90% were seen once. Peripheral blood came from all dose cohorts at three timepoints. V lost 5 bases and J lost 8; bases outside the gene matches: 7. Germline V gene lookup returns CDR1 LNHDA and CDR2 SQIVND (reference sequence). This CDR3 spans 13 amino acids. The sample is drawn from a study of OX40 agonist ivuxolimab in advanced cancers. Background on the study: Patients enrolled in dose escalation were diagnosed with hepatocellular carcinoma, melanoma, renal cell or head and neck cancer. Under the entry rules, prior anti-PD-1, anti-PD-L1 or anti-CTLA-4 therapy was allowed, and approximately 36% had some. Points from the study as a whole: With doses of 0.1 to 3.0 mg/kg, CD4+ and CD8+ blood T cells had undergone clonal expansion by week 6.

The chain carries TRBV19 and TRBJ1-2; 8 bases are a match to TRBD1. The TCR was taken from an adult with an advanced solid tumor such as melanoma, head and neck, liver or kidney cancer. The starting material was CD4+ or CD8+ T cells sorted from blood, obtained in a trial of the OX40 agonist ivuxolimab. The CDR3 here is CASSDQGAVGYTF. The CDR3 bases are TGTGCCAGTAGTGACCAGGGGGCGGTGGGCTACACCTTC.